This T cell receptor beta chain was obtained from a study of CD4+ T cells in melanoma. This table comes from immunoSEQ multiplex PCR, and its TCRdb copy is limited to in-frame clones, with some not included. Of approximately 6,700 clones in the sample, approximately 72% were seen once. Germline V gives CDR1 MNHEY, CDR2 SVGAGI. Deletions cut 2 bases from V and 2 bases from J, with 4 bases between. CDR3 length: 13 residues. Study observations and caveats: CD8+ T cell, macrophage and B cell function reportedly correlated with neoantigen-specific CD4+ T cells. Neoantigen-specific CD4+ T cells in melanoma reportedly had diverse differentiation states.

In regard to this clone: Its specificity is not known.

Sequencing input: cells from a culture (not recorded whether cultured in vitro). The chain employs TRBV6-5 and TRBJ1-3; D gene ambiguous. This receptor was identified in a human donor with melanoma. The CDR3 protein is CASSYKPGNTIYF. In DNA, the CDR3 is TGTGCCAGCAGTTACAAACCTGGAAACACCATATATTTT.